The clone carrying this TCR beta chain came up many times. RNA was extracted from bulk tissue without any cell sorting. TCRbeta libraries were built with three rounds of nested PCR, modified from ARM-PCR. TCRdb re-derived calls from the multiplex PCR reads in MiXCR, one entry per CDR3 protein. Seen here are 100,000 to 120,000 distinct CDR3 sequences, approximately 87% observed once, and the top ten hold 22%. This entry belongs to a study of tumor and adjacent non-tumor tissue in lung cancer. Germline trimming cut 5 bases from V and 4 bases from J; bases unmatched to any gene: 5. CDR1 ENHRY and CDR2 SYGVKD come from the germline V gene. CDR3 length: 14 amino acids.

The sample consisted of lung tumor tissue. The receptor was derived from a man between 65 and 80 years old with non-small cell lung cancer. The chain recombines TRBV10-3 with TRBJ2-1, with 7 bases identical to TRBD1. DNA for the CDR3: TGTGCCATCAGTTTTGACAGGGTATACAATGAGCAGTTCTTC. It is translated as CAISFDRVYNEQFF.